The 23 T cell receptor beta chains below all came from one sample that was sequenced in a study of T cells in Graves' hyperthyroidism and ophthalmopathy. Using RNA transcripts as the source, TCR beta CDR3 regions were amplified. With the HTBI primer set, the TCR CDR3 went through a first round of RT-PCR. TCRdb fed the multiplex PCR reads into MiXCR, producing one record per CDR3 protein. This sample yields 500,000 to 600,000 distinct CDR3 sequences, of which 35% to 50% are seen a single time; 44% belongs to the top ten. Sequences were obtained from peripheral blood or thyroid tissue (not recorded which). These receptors were obtained from an adult woman with Graves' disease, either hyperthyroidism or ophthalmopathy (not recorded which).

This clonotype appeared a few times. The chain joins TRBV15 to TRBJ1-2; possibly TRBD1 for D (6 bases). Looked up from germline, CDR1 is LNHNV and CDR2 is YYDKDF (reference sequence). Trimming removed 0 bases at V and 4 bases at J, with 15 bases between. The CDR3 runs to 16 residues. The CDR3 sequence: CATSRDQQGAVYGYTF. The CDR3 DNA reads TGTGCCACCAGCAGAGATCAACAGGGTGCCGTCTATGGCTACACCTTC. The full variable domain, rest sourced from reference TRBV15 and TRBJ1-2, is DAMVIQNPRYQVTQFGKPVTLSCSQTLNHNVMYWYQQKSSQAPKLLFHYYDKDFNNEADTPDNFQSRRPNTSFCFLDIRSPGLGDTAMYLCATSRDQQGAVYGYTFGSGTRLTVV.

V and J are TRBV25-1 and TRBJ1-2; no firm D call. The CDR3 consists of 12 residues. Between the trimmed V and J ends, which lost 0 bases and 7 bases, there was a span of 6 bases. Germline values: CDR1 MGHDK, CDR2 SYGVNS. This CDR3 reads CASSEYRSGYTF. DNA for the CDR3: TGTGCCAGCAGTGAATATCGTAGTGGCTACACCTTC.

This clonotype has more than one count but fewer than ten. The chain carries TRBV18 and TRBJ2-2; 7 bases fit TRBD2. The CDR3 has 14 residues. CDR1 is KGHSH, CDR2 LQKENI, per germline. The V and J ends lost 0 bases and 7 bases, in that order; junction bases with no gene match: 2. The CDR3 coding sequence is TGTGCCAGCTCACCACCGGGAGGGGACGGGGAGCTGTTTTTT. Translation: CASSPPGGDGELFF.

The rearrangement joins TRBV12-3 or TRBV12-4 to TRBJ1-1; 10 bases line up with TRBD1. This CDR3 comprises 14 residues. Losses at the gene ends were 5 bases for V and 4 bases for J; bases not matched to a gene: 4. CDR3 DNA: TGTGCCAGCAGTGGACAGGGGGTAATCACTGAAGCTTTCTTT. Translated, it gives CASSGQGVITEAFF.

This clonotype was detected ten times or more. The chain links TRBV11-1 to TRBJ2-7, with 13 bases aligning to TRBD2. Germline trimming cut 5 bases from V and 7 bases from J; bases unmatched to any gene: 8. This CDR3 is 15 amino acids long. CDR1 is SGHAT, CDR2 FQDESV, per germline (reference sequence). CDR3 protein: CASSPLAGGPGEQYF. The CDR3 DNA reads as TGTGCCAGCAGCCCACTAGCGGGAGGGCCGGGTGAGCAGTACTTC.

The chain recombines TRBV19 with TRBJ1-5, with D perhaps TRBD1 (5 bases). This CDR3 contains 12 residues. Trimming left V 8 bases short and J 1 base short, with 6 bases between. Germline CDR1 and CDR2: LNHDA and SQIVND (reference sequence). CDR3 region: CASWGSNQPQHF. DNA of the CDR3: TGTGCCAGTTGGGGGAGCAATCAGCCCCAGCATTTT.

CDR3 bases: TGTGGCGACAGGGGTATGAACACTGAAGCTTTCTTT. Translating gives CGDRGMNTEAFF. J is TRBJ1-1 and V is TRBV2; 8 bases line up with TRBD1. Germline V gene lookup returns CDR1 SNHLY and CDR2 FYNNEI. This CDR3 has 12 residues.

A few counts support this clonotype. One end of the junction fails to match germline, which may point to a read error. This chain uses TRBV7-8 with TRBJ1-1; no clear D gene. The CDR3 sequence is 12 residues long. The germline gives CDR1 SGHVS, CDR2 FQNEAQ. The chain's CDR3 is CATMDPNTEAFF. The DNA for the CDR3 is TGCGCCACCATGGACCCGAACACTGAAGCTTTCTTT.

This clonotype occurred many times. V and J are TRBV20-1 and TRBJ1-1; D perhaps matches TRBD1 (6 bases). Germline CDR1 DFQATT, CDR2 SNEGSKA (reference sequence). CDR3 size: 14 residues. V lost 2 bases, J lost 4 bases, and 14 bases lay in between. The CDR3 loop reads CSARPGGPRTEAFF. The CDR3 DNA reads TGCAGTGCTAGACCGGGGGGCCCCCGCACTGAAGCTTTCTTT.

J is TRBJ2-5 and V is TRBV20-1, with D possibly matching TRBD1 (6 bases). There are 12 residues in the CDR3. From germline, CDR1 is DFQATT and CDR2 SNEGSKA (reference sequence). The V end lost 4 bases, the J end lost 9 bases, and 15 bases lay between the germline ends. The CDR3 loop reads CSAKQGGQPQYF. CDR3 in DNA: TGCAGTGCTAAACAGGGCGGGCAGCCCCAGTACTTC.

This clonotype was found once. This chain connects TRBV20-1 to TRBJ1-6, with D possibly TRBD1 on 6 matching bases. Germline CDR1 and CDR2: DFQATT and SNEGSKA (reference sequence). The ends were cut back, 6 bases at V and 4 bases at J, with 16 bases in the middle. The CDR3 extends over 15 amino acids. DNA for the CDR3: TGCAGTGCCGGAAACAGGGATGATTATAATTCACCCCTCCACTTT. Its protein product is CSAGNRDDYNSPLHF.

Only a few counts were recorded for this clonotype. Since a much larger clone is just one base distant, this may be a read error. The CDR3: CASSEGTFHEQYF. The DNA for the CDR3 is TGTGCCAGCAGTGAGGGGACCTTCCACGAGCAGTACTTC. This chain uses TRBV2 with TRBJ2-7; D tentatively fits TRBD1 or TRBD2 (5 bases each). The CDR3 loop spans 13 amino acids. The germline V gene encodes CDR1 SNHLY and CDR2 FYNNEI. The V end lost 3 bases, the J end lost 5 bases, and 11 bases lay between the germline ends.

In its sample, this clonotype was seen a few times. This chain uses TRBV25-1 with TRBJ1-6; 9 positions agree with TRBD1. Unmatched junction bases numbered 3, after V lost 2 bases and J lost 7 bases. The CDR3 covers 15 residues. CDR1 and CDR2 (germline): MGHDK, SYGVNS. The CDR3, as DNA: TGTGCCAGCAGTGAAAGGGACAGGGAAAATTCACCCCTCCACTTT. Its protein product is CASSERDRENSPLHF.

This clonotype was recorded at least ten times. This chain joins TRBV20-1 and TRBJ2-7; 9 bases are a match to TRBD2. This CDR3 spans 13 amino acids. Germline V gives CDR1 DFQATT, CDR2 SNEGSKA (reference sequence). Losses at the gene ends were 3 bases for V and 5 bases for J; bases not matched to a gene: 5. The CDR3 protein is CSASAGGPHEQYF. Written as DNA, the CDR3 is TGCAGTGCTAGCGCGGGAGGGCCCCACGAGCAGTACTTC.

This clonotype was detected many times. The V call is TRBV2, the J call TRBJ1-3; D is unclear. This CDR3 spans 13 amino acids. The germline V gene has CDR1 SNHLY and CDR2 FYNNEI. Trimming removed 7 bases from V and 0 bases from J, with 7 bases in between. The CDR3 loop reads CASTSNSGNTIYF. CDR3 nucleotides: TGTGCCAGCACCTCCAACTCTGGAAACACCATATATTTT. Combining the CDR3 with reference TRBV2 and TRBJ1-3 gives the whole variable domain EPEVTQTPSHQVTQMGQEVILRCVPISNHLYFYWYRQILGQKVEFLVSFYNNEISEKSEIFDDQFSVERPDGSNFTLKIRSTKLEDSAMYFCASTSNSGNTIYFGEGSWLTVV.

V usage is TRBV11-2 and J usage is TRBJ1-5, with a weak D call TRBD1 (5 bases). There are 13 residues in the CDR3. Germline loops: CDR1 SGHAT, CDR2 FQNNGV. V lost 3 bases to trimming and J lost 5 bases, with 8 bases between them. The CDR3 nucleotides read TGTGCCAGCAGCTTCTCGGGGGATCAGCCCCAGCATTTT. Amino acids: CASSFSGDQPQHF.

At least ten counts were recorded for this clonotype. The J gene is TRBJ1-1, the V gene TRBV20-1; unclear D gene. Germline V lookup: CDR1 DFQATT, CDR2 SNEGSKA (reference sequence). V dropped 6 bases and J dropped 1 base, with 15 bases sitting between them. The length of the CDR3 is 14 residues. The CDR3 nucleotides are TGCAGTGCCGTGAGGTGGGGATCGAACACTGAAGCTTTCTTT. Translating it yields CSAVRWGSNTEAFF.

This chain joins TRBV9 and TRBJ2-3; the D is unclear. Germline CDR1 reads SGDLS; CDR2 reads YYNGEE. This CDR3 spans 14 amino acids. V gave up 3 bases and J gave up 0 bases, with 8 bases separating them. The CDR3 sequence is CASSAVYSTDTQYF. CDR3 nucleotide sequence: TGTGCCAGCAGCGCCGTTTATAGCACAGATACGCAGTATTTT.

This clonotype was found a few times. The chain recombines TRBV7-9 with TRBJ1-6, with D unclear. This CDR3 is 12 amino acids long. CDR1 and CDR2 from the germline V gene are SEHNR and FQNEAQ (reference sequence). Trimming took off 7 bases at V and 10 bases at J, with 11 bases between the two ends. DNA for the CDR3: TGTGCCAGCAAGTACGGAAACTCACCCCTCCACTTT. Translated, it gives CASKYGNSPLHF.

V and J are TRBV10-3 and TRBJ2-2; D is possibly TRBD1 (6 bases). This CDR3 spans 15 amino acids. Trimming took off 2 bases at V and 4 bases at J, with 11 bases between the two ends. The germline V gene encodes CDR1 ENHRY and CDR2 SYGVKD. CDR3 in amino acids: CAISERGSPTGELFF. In DNA form, the CDR3 reads TGTGCCATCAGTGAGAGGGGGTCCCCCACCGGGGAGCTGTTTTTT.

The rearrangement links TRBV5-6 to TRBJ1-5; 9 positions match TRBD1. V gave up 3 bases and J gave up 7 bases; unmatched junction bases: 8. The CDR3 runs to 15 residues. CDR1 and CDR2 (germline): SGHDT, YYEEEE. The CDR3 loop reads CASSWGQGGEQPQHF. CDR3 in DNA: TGTGCCAGCAGCTGGGGACAGGGTGGCGAGCAGCCCCAGCATTTT. The whole variable domain, filled in from reference TRBV5-6 and TRBJ1-5, reads DAGVTQSPTHLIKTRGQQVTLRCSPKSGHDTVSWYQQALGQGPQFIFQYYEEEERQRGNFPDRFSGHQFPNYSSELNVNALLLGDSALYLCASSWGQGGEQPQHFGDGTRLSIL.

In this sample, this clonotype turned up many times. The gene calls are TRBV7-2 and TRBJ2-7; D may match TRBD1 or TRBD2 (5 bases each). This CDR3 has 15 amino acids. In germline, CDR1 is SGHTA, CDR2 FQGNSA. V lost 1 base and J lost 0, with 10 bases in between. The CDR3 region is CASSLDWGTSYEQYF. DNA for the CDR3: TGTGCCAGCAGCTTAGACTGGGGGACCTCCTACGAGCAGTACTTC.

This chain uses TRBV28 with TRBJ2-7; weak D call: TRBD2 (5 bases). CDR1 MDHEN and CDR2 SYDVKM come from the germline V gene. The CDR3 length is 16 residues. Trimming pared 6 bases from V and 0 bases from J, leaving 18 bases between. CDR3 coding DNA: TGTGCCAGCAGCTTAAGAGGGTCGATACACTCCTACGAGCAGTACTTC. It codes for CASSLRGSIHSYEQYF.